Listed below are T cell receptor beta chains from one sample, sequenced in a study of OX40 agonist ivuxolimab in advanced cancers. Sequencing was performed with immunoSEQ multiplex PCR; in TCRdb, only in-frame clones are kept and a portion is missing. The sample lists roughly 67,000 clones; about 89% were seen once. Sequenced material: CD4+ or CD8+ T cells sorted from blood, taken in a trial of the OX40 agonist ivuxolimab. These receptors all come from an adult with an advanced solid tumor such as melanoma, head and neck, liver or kidney cancer. CDR3s include the opening cysteine and the closing phenylalanine or tryptophan. The D gene is left open where the match is weak. Where a row states a size, it is once, few, many or the class of an expanded clone; other rows omit it.

D,size,V,J,CDR3,DNA
-,-,TRBV5-1,TRBJ2-3,CASQVGTDTQYF,TGCGCCAGCCAAGTGGGAACAGATACGCAGTATTTT
-,many,TRBV7-3,TRBJ2-7,CASSPGPGDPHEQYF,TGTGCCAGCAGCCCGGGACCGGGCGACCCCCACGAGCAGTACTTC
TRBD2,-,TRBV4-3,TRBJ2-1,CASSRTTFEDGTSGLNEQFF,TGCGCCAGCAGCCGGACAACTTTTGAAGATGGGACTAGCGGGCTCAATGAGCAGTTCTTC
-,-,TRBV19,TRBJ1-5,CASSTGQNNQPQHF,TGTGCCAGTAGTACAGGACAGAACAATCAGCCCCAGCATTTT
-,-,TRBV6-6,TRBJ1-6,CASSYGSSYNSPLHF,TGTGCCAGCAGTTACGGGAGCTCCTATAATTCACCCCTCCACTTT
TRBD1,-,TRBV18,TRBJ2-5,CASSRGTGGEYGQYF,TGTGCCAGCTCACGTGGGACAGGAGGGGAATATGGCCAGTACTTC
TRBD2,-,TRBV5-1,TRBJ2-7,CASSLGRDSFPGLAGIPSEQYF,TGCGCCAGCAGCTTGGGCCGGGACAGCTTCCCGGGACTAGCGGGGATCCCCTCCGAGCAGTACTTC
TRBD1,once,TRBV7-9,TRBJ1-2,CASSLDLQGGGYTF,TGTGCCAGCAGCTTAGACCTACAGGGGGGAGGCTACACCTTC
-,few,TRBV7-9,TRBJ2-7,CASSLVAWEVDEQYF,TGTGCCAGCAGCTTAGTGGCTTGGGAAGTGGACGAGCAGTACTTC
-,few,TRBV20-1,TRBJ1-1,CSARTVTEAFF,TGCAGTGCTAGGACAGTCACTGAAGCTTTCTTT
TRBD1,-,TRBV7-3,TRBJ1-5,CTSSLRPRDRGFYSNQPQHF,TGTACCAGCAGCTTAAGACCGCGGGACAGGGGCTTTTATAGCAATCAGCCCCAGCATTTT
TRBD1,-,TRBV25-1,TRBJ1-2,CASSEFMGQDGGYTF,TGTGCCAGCAGTGAATTCATGGGACAGGATGGTGGCTACACCTTC
TRBD1,-,TRBV28,TRBJ1-4,CASSPPSYRGSYEKLFF,TGTGCCAGCAGTCCCCCCTCCTACAGGGGATCGTATGAAAAACTGTTTTTT
-,-,TRBV6-7,TRBJ1-2,CASSYLRQHLIYGYTF,TGTGCCAGCAGTTATCTGAGACAGCATCTTATCTATGGCTACACCTTC
-,-,TRBV30,TRBJ1-2,CALGAGDYGYTF,TGTGCCCTGGGGGCGGGGGACTATGGCTACACCTTC
TRBD1,-,TRBV4-1,TRBJ1-5,CASSQRQGPGQPQHF,TGCGCCAGCAGCCAACGACAGGGACCGGGTCAGCCCCAGCATTTT
-,-,TRBV7-3,TRBJ1-6,CASSLTSRSPLHF,TGTGCCAGCAGCTTAACGTCGCGCTCACCCCTCCACTTT
-,-,TRBV4-3,TRBJ1-2,CASSQGAGYGYTF,TGCGCCAGCAGCCAGGGGGCTGGATATGGCTACACCTTC
TRBD2,-,TRBV19,TRBJ2-3,CASSWTSGMSDTQYF,TGTGCCAGTAGTTGGACTAGCGGGATGTCAGATACGCAGTATTTT
-,-,TRBV6-6,TRBJ2-5,CASRTPGAPETQYF,TGTGCCAGCAGGACCCCGGGGGCGCCGGAGACCCAGTACTTC
TRBD1,-,TRBV6-4,TRBJ1-5,CASIPQGGPNQPQHF,TGTGCCAGCATCCCTCAGGGGGGTCCCAATCAGCCCCAGCATTTT
TRBD2,-,TRBV2,TRBJ2-7,CASSDEGGPEYEQYF,TGTGCCAGCAGTGACGAGGGAGGGCCCGAATACGAGCAGTACTTC
-,-,TRBV28,TRBJ2-6,CASSPLPNSGANVLTF,TGTGCCAGCAGTCCTTTACCAAACTCTGGGGCCAACGTCCTGACTTTC
TRBD1,-,TRBV7-2,TRBJ1-6,CASSFRGLSSYNSPLHF,TGTGCCAGCAGCTTCAGGGGGCTGAGCTCCTATAATTCACCCCTCCACTTT
-,once,TRBV7-8,TRBJ2-6,CASSFSGANVLTF,TGTGCCAGCAGCTTCTCTGGGGCCAACGTCCTGACTTTC
TRBD1,-,TRBV11-2,TRBJ1-2,CASSLGRGQGGGYTF,TGTGCCAGCAGCCTGGGAAGGGGACAGGGAGGAGGCTACACCTTC